This T cell receptor beta chain emerged from a study of blood T cell repertoires in COVID-19. Study-wide background: Samples taken during acute and convalescent COVID-19 were collected in the United States, Italy and Spain.

Original handling: Amplified reference gene primers provided the basis for estimating nucleated cell counts. Clones were sequenced by immunoSEQ multiplex PCR, and TCRdb holds only the in-frame ones, with some missing. For V, J and clone size, that table is used; D and trimming come from the DNA. The sample lists around 260,000 clones; 75% to 95% were seen once. In Cohort 3, a recovered donor had either two negative PCRs, clearance, or symptom resolution. The sequenced sample consisted of PBMCs or T cells enriched from blood (not recorded which). This receptor was identified in a woman aged 25 to 45 who had recovered from COVID-19.

The CDR3 sequence is CASSQDPRNTEAFF. CDR3 nucleotide sequence: TGTGCCAGCAGCCAAGATCCCAGGAACACTGAAGCTTTCTTT. This rearrangement joins TRBV4-2 to TRBJ1-1; no clear D gene. The germline gives CDR1 LGHNA, CDR2 YNFKEQ. Trimming took off 0 bases at V and 1 base at J, with 6 bases between the two ends. The CDR3 is 14 residues long.